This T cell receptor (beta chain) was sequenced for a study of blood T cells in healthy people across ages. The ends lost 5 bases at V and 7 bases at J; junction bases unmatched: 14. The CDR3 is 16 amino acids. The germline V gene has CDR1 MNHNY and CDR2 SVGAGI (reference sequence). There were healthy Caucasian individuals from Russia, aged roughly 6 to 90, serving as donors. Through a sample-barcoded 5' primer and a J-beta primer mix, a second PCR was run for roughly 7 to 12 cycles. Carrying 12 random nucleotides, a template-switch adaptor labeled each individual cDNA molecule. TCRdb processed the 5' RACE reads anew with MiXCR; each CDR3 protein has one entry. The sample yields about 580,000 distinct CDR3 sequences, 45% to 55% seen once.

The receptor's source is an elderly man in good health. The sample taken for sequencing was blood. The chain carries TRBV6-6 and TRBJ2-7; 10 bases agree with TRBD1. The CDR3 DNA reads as TGTGCCAGCAGTCACGGACAGGGGGGCTCCTACAATGAGCAGTACTTC. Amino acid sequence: CASSHGQGGSYNEQYF.